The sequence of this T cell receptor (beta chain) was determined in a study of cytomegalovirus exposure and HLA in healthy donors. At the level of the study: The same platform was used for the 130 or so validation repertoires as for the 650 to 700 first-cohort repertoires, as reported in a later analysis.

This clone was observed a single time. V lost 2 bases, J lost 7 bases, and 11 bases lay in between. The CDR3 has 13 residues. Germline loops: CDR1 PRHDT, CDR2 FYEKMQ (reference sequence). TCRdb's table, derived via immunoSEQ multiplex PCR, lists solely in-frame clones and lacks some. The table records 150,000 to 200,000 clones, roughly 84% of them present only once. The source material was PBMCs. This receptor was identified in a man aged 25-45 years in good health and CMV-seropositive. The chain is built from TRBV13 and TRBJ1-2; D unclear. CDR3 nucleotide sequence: TGTGCCAGCAGCTTACGGGAAGGAGGTGGCTACACCTTC. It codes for CASSLREGGGYTF.